This T cell receptor (beta chain) came from a study of blood T cell repertoires in COVID-19. Study summary: Samples of COVID-19 (acute and convalescent) were obtained from the United States, Italy and Spain. Nucleic acid was either cDNA or gDNA, and it came from T cells, B-cell-depleted T cells, or PBMCs.

In the study's own analysis: Using reference gene primer amplification, nucleated cell counts were estimated. Some clones are missing from TCRdb's copy, which holds only in-frame ones; the method was immunoSEQ multiplex PCR. The V and J calls and clone size were taken over from that table, and D and trimming were inferred from the DNA. The sample holds fewer than 300,000 clones, 70% to 90% seen once. V lost 3 bases to trimming and J lost 7 bases, with 10 bases between them. CDR1 and CDR2 (germline): LNHDA, SQIVND (reference sequence). CDR3 length: 13 amino acids. The sequence was obtained from a young woman with acute or convalescent COVID-19. Sequenced input: peripheral blood. The chain joins TRBV19 to TRBJ1-5; D remains unclear. CDR3 nucleotide sequence: TGTGCCAGTAGTATTATGGGCGCCCAGCCCCAGCATTTT. The encoded protein is CASSIMGAQPQHF.